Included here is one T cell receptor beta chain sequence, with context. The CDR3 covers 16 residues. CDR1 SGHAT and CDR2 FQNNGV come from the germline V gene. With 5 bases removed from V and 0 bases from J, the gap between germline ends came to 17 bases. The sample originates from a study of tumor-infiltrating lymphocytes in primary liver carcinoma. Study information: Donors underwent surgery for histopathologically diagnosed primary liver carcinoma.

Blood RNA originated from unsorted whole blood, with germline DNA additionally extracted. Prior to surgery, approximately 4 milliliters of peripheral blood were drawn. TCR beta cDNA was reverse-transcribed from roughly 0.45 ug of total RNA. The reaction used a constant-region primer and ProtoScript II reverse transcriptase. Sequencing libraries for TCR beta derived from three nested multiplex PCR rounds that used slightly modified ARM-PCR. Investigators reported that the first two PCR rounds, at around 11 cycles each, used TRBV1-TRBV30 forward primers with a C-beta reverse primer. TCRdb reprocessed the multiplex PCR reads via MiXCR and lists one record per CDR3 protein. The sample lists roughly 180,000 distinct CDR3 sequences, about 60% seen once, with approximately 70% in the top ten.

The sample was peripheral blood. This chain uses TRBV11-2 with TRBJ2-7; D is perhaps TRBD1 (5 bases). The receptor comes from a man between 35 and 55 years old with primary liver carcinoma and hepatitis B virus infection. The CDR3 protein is CASSKTTGCGSYEQYF. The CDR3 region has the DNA TGTGCCAGCAGCAAAACCACAGGTTGCGGCTCCTACGAGCAGTACTTC.